The TCR beta chain described here comes from a study of OX40 agonist ivuxolimab in advanced cancers. Study-level information: Past anti-PD-1, anti-PD-L1 or anti-CTLA-4 therapy was accepted, and 30% to 45% had received some.

The CDR3 consists of 14 residues. Germline lookup yields CDR1 SGHAT and CDR2 FQNNGV. Trimming took off 1 base at V and 5 bases at J, with 12 bases between the two ends. The assay was immunoSEQ multiplex PCR, and TCRdb's table has in-frame clones only and misses some. The table records around 90,000 clones, roughly 90% of them present only once. The rearrangement uses TRBV11-2 and TRBJ2-7, with a possible D match to TRBD2 (6 bases). The specimen was CD4+ or CD8+ T cells sorted from blood, collected in a trial of the OX40 agonist ivuxolimab. This receptor was obtained from an adult with an advanced solid tumor such as melanoma, head and neck, liver or kidney cancer. The CDR3 sequence is CASSLAEGSHEQYF. In DNA, the CDR3 is TGTGCCAGCAGCTTAGCGGAGGGAAGCCACGAGCAGTACTTC.